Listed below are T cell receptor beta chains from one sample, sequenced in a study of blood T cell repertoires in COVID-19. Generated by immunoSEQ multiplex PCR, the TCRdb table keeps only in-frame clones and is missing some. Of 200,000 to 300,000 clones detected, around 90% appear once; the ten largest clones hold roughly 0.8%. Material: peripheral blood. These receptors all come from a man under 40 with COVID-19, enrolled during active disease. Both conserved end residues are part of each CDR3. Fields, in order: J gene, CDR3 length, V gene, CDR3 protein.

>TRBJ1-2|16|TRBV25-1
CASTRGRDEEVDGYTF
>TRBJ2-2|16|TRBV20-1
CSASKDAGGYTGELFF
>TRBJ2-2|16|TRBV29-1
CSVEDRAFANTGELFF
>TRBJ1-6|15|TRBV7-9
CASSLDPGENSPLHF
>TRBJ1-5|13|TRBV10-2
CASSESRGGSQHF
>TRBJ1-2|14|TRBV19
CASIGQGSNYGYTF
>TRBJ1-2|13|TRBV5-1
CASTPGQGYGYTF
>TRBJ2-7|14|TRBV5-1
CASSLEGGAYEQYF
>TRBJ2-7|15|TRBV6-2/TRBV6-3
CASSYSRDRGHEQYF
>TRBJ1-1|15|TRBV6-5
CASTPPRGLGTEAFF
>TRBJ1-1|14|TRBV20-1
CSASEGHLNTEAFF
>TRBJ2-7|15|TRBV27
CASRPDRDSLYEQYF
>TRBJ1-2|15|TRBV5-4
CASSYGTGPLEGYTF
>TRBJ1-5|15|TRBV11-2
CASSLDRAGNQPQHF
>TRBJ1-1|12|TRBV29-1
CSVDRSNTEAFF
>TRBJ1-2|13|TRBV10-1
CASSPGGAYGYTF
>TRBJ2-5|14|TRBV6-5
CASMSAGGQETQYF
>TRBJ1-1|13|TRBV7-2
CASSLTGNTEAFF
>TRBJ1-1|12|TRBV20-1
CSASRQGAEAFF
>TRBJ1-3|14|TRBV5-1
CASSLAASGNTIYF
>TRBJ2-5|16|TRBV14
CASSHKADGGLKTQYF
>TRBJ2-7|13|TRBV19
CASSEQVDDEQYF
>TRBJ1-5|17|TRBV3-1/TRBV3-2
CASSQAPGGTGNQPQHF
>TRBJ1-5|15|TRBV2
CASRRTGTGNQPQHF
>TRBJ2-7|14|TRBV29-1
CSVEDRQRGYEQYF
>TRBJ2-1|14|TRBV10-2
CASGGTSSYNEQFF
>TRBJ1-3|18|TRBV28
CASSLWTGEVAIGNTIYF
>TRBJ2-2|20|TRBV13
CASSLVGLFRAGESSGELFF
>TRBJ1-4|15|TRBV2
CASSGQLQGPEKLFF
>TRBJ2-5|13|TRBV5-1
CASSSPSQETQYF
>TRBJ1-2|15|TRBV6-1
CASSEYRQANYGYTF
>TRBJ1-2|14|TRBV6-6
CASSYDRVWGGYTF
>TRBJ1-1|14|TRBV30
CAGLGQGTETEAFF
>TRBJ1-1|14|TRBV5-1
CASSRGQGETEAFF
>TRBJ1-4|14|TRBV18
CASSPTATNEKLFF
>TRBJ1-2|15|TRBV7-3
CASSLTGTGYRGYTF
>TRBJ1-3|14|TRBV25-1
CASSEAVSGNTIYF
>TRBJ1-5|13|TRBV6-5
CASRGEWNQPQHF
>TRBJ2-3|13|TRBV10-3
CAIRGTSGNTQYF
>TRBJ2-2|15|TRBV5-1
CASSLDSGVAGELFF
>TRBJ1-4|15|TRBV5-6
CASSYGGQGVEKLFF
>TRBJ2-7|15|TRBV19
CASSISRLAGVEQYF
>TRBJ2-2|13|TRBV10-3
CAISESTLGGLFF
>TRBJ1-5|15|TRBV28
CASSPGQYGVQPQHF
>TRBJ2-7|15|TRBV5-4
CASSLVSGARFEQYF
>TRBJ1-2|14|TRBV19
CASSSGQGVYGYTF
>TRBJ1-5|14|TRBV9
CASSATGGNQPQHF
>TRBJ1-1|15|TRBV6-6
CASSPGQGANTEAFF
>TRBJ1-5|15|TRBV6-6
CASSSPDRVNQPQHF
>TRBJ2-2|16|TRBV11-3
CASSPGTSGYTGELFF
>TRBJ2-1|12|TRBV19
CASSTGFNEQFF
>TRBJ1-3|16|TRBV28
CATQGGTGLAGNTIYF
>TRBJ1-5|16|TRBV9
CAVDSGEGGRNQPQHF